This T cell receptor (beta chain) was recovered during a study of blood T cell repertoires in COVID-19. Individuals drawn from approximately 26 US areas were about 18 to 90 years old. The germline V gene has CDR1 KGHSH and CDR2 LQKENI. Trimming removed 11 bases at V and 5 bases at J, with 15 bases between. There are 12 residues in the CDR3. In the authors' methods: Using reference gene primer amplification, nucleated cell counts were estimated. The data were produced by immunoSEQ multiplex PCR, yet TCRdb's version contains in-frame clones alone and is incomplete. The DNA gave D and trimming, while V, J and clone size come from that table. In the table there are hundreds of thousands of clones, about nine tenths of which are singletons. This clone was found a few times.

This TCR was recovered from a woman in her thirties or forties who had recovered from COVID-19. V is TRBV18 and J is TRBJ1-2; D is unclear. The sequenced material came from PBMCs or T cells enriched from blood (not recorded which). The CDR3 sequence: CASAGDGYGYTF. The CDR3 nucleotides are TGTGCCTCGGCGGGTGATGGTTATGGCTACACCTTC.